The 23 T cell receptor beta chains listed next were all sequenced from one sample in a study of T cell changes during pregnancy in multiple sclerosis. TCRdb keeps only in-frame clones here, not all; method: immunoSEQ multiplex PCR. The repertoire holds about 79,000 clones, with 80% to 95% as singletons. Sample: peripheral blood, taken in the second trimester of pregnancy. The receptor source for this set is a female donor in good health, enrolled as a control in a pregnancy study.

This rearrangement joins TRBV11-2 to TRBJ1-1; 10 bases map to TRBD1. With 5 bases clipped from V and 9 bases from J, the junction kept 3 bases outside the gene matches. CDR3 size: 12 residues. Germline V gene lookup returns CDR1 SGHAT and CDR2 FQNNGV. CDR3 in DNA: TGTGCCAGCAGCAGGGACAGGGGCCAAGCTTTCTTT. Translation gives CASSRDRGQAFF.

The chain employs TRBV4-3 and TRBJ1-1, with D tentatively TRBD1 (6 bases). Germline CDR1 is LGHNA and CDR2 is YSLEER. With 5 bases removed from V and 2 bases from J, the gap between germline ends came to 24 bases. CDR3 size: 18 residues. The CDR3 DNA sequence: TGCGCCAGCAGCGAGGGCCGGGACACTCTACAAACAAACACTGAAGCTTTCTTT. Its translation is CASSEGRDTLQTNTEAFF.

V gene TRBV4-1 combines with J gene TRBJ2-7; D perhaps matches TRBD1 (5 bases). Per germline, CDR1 MGHRA and CDR2 YSYEKL. The germline V and J ends were trimmed by 0 bases and 3 bases, with 6 bases remaining between them. The CDR3 spans 13 residues. The CDR3: CASSQDRDYEQYF. In DNA form, the CDR3 reads TGCGCCAGCAGCCAAGACAGGGACTACGAGCAGTACTTC.

This chain connects TRBV7-2 to TRBJ2-5, with D perhaps TRBD2 (6 bases). The CDR3 runs 16 residues. Germline V gene sequence: CDR1 SGHTA, CDR2 FQGNSA. Trimming left V 5 bases short and J 0 bases short, with 16 bases between. The CDR3 loop reads CASSLPFGDYQETQYF. The CDR3 DNA sequence: TGTGCCAGCAGCCTCCCATTCGGGGACTACCAAGAGACCCAGTACTTC.

This clone was found a few times. The chain couples TRBV5-4 to TRBJ1-2; no definite D call. This CDR3 has 14 amino acids. V was pared by 4 bases and J by 2 bases, with 12 bases between. Germline V lookup: CDR1 SGHNT, CDR2 YYREEE (reference sequence). The DNA for the CDR3 is TGTGCCAGCAGCGACGCAGGAGGAAACTATGGCTACACCTTC. Residues: CASSDAGGNYGYTF. Looking up the rest from reference TRBV5-4 and TRBJ1-2 gives the full variable domain: ETGVTQSPTHLIKTRGQQVTLRCSSQSGHNTVSWYQQALGQGPQFIFQYYREEENGRGNFPPRFSGLQFPNYSSELNVNALELDDSALYLCASSDAGGNYGYTFGSGTRLTVV.

This chain connects TRBV5-1 to TRBJ2-1; 9 nucleotides agree with TRBD1. In germline, CDR1 is SGHRS, CDR2 YFSETQ. The ends lost 3 bases at V and 5 bases at J; junction bases unmatched: 6. This CDR3 contains 15 residues. The DNA of the CDR3 is TGCGCCAGCAGCTACACAGGGGGCGATCACAATGAGCAGTTCTTC. Its translation: CASSYTGGDHNEQFF.

V is TRBV30 and J is TRBJ2-1; possibly TRBD1 for D (5 bases). Deletions cut 2 bases from V and 5 bases from J, with 10 bases between. The CDR3 consists of 13 residues. Germline CDR1 GTSNPN, CDR2 SVGIG (reference sequence). DNA of the CDR3: TGTGCCTGGAGTTTGACAGAGAACAATGAGCAGTTCTTC. Amino acid sequence: CAWSLTENNEQFF.

This chain connects TRBV19 to TRBJ2-7; D is possibly TRBD1 (6 bases). The CDR3 loop spans 15 amino acids. V was trimmed by 6 bases and J by 1 base, leaving 16 bases between them. CDR1 is LNHDA and CDR2 is SQIVND in the germline V gene (reference sequence). CDR3 bases: TGTGCCAGTAGGGTAAGCAGGGGCTTGTCCTACGAGCAGTACTTC. As protein: CASRVSRGLSYEQYF.

The gene calls are TRBV2 and TRBJ2-7, with 10 nucleotides matching TRBD1. This CDR3 has 14 residues. J was trimmed by 6 bases and V by 7 bases; bases with no gene match: 9. In germline, CDR1 is SNHLY, CDR2 FYNNEI. DNA for the CDR3: TGTGCCAGCAACCCCGACAGGGGGCCCATCGAGCAGTACTTC. Its translation: CASNPDRGPIEQYF.

V is TRBV30 and J is TRBJ2-3; D possibly corresponds to TRBD1 (6 bases). Deletions cut 1 base from V and 0 bases from J, with 8 bases between. Germline V lookup: CDR1 GTSNPN, CDR2 SVGIG (reference sequence). CDR3 length equals 14 residues. CDR3 nucleotides: TGTGCCTGGAGTGGTGGGACAAGCACAGATACGCAGTATTTT. Amino acid sequence: CAWSGGTSTDTQYF.

The chain joins TRBV19 to TRBJ1-6; TRBD1 matches at 8 bases. Germline CDR1 and CDR2: LNHDA and SQIVND (reference sequence). The CDR3 spans 13 residues. With 10 bases clipped from V and 14 bases from J, the junction kept 13 bases outside the gene matches. For the CDR3, the DNA is TGTGCCACCCAGGGGGCCCGGGGGTCGACCCTCCACTTT. It translates to CATQGARGSTLHF. Drawing the rest from reference TRBV19 and TRBJ1-6, the complete variable domain is DGGITQSPKYLFRKEGQNVTLSCEQNLNHDAMYWYRQDPGQGLRLIYYSQIVNDFQKGDIAEGYSVSREKKESFPLTVTSAQKNPTAFYLCATQGARGSTLHFGNGTRLTVT.

The rearrangement uses TRBV30 and TRBJ2-6, with D possibly TRBD2 on 5 matching bases. Trimming pared 5 bases from V and 2 bases from J, leaving 10 bases between. The CDR3 is made up of 14 amino acids. Per the germline V gene, CDR1 is GTSNPN and CDR2 is SVGIG (reference sequence). In DNA, the CDR3 is TGTGCCTGGGCCGAGGAGGCTGGGGCCAACGTCCTGACTTTC. Residues: CAWAEEAGANVLTF.

This clone was observed a few times. This sequence joins TRBV2 and TRBJ1-1, with D possibly being TRBD1 (5 bases). V dropped 6 bases and J dropped 2 bases, with 13 bases sitting between them. CDR1 and CDR2 from the germline V gene are SNHLY and FYNNEI. This CDR3 has 14 residues. CDR3 DNA sequence: TGTGCCAGCAGCGCGGACACGCTAAACACTGAAGCTTTCTTT. Its translation is CASSADTLNTEAFF.

V is TRBV4-1 and J is TRBJ1-1; D perhaps matches TRBD1 (5 bases). This CDR3 has 15 amino acids. Per germline, CDR1 MGHRA and CDR2 YSYEKL. Trimming took off 4 bases at V and 4 bases at J, with 16 bases between the two ends. The CDR3 loop reads CASSPLQLGGTEAFF. CDR3 nucleotides: TGCGCCAGCAGCCCCCTGCAGTTGGGGGGCACTGAAGCTTTCTTT.

J is TRBJ1-1 and V is TRBV7-2, with 7 nucleotides matching TRBD1. The CDR3 has 15 amino acids. With 6 bases clipped from V and 3 bases from J, the junction kept 10 bases outside the gene matches. Germline assignment: CDR1 SGHTA and CDR2 FQGNSA. CDR3 region: CASRLSRGSDTEAFF. DNA for the CDR3: TGTGCCAGCAGATTAAGCAGGGGGTCGGACACTGAAGCTTTCTTT.

This clone was detected once. The chain combines TRBV5-6 with TRBJ1-3, with D tentatively TRBD1 (5 bases). Germline assignment: CDR1 SGHDT and CDR2 YYEEEE. This CDR3 has 14 residues. Trimming left V 4 bases short and J 0 bases short, with 8 bases between. As DNA, the CDR3 is TGTGCCAGCAGCCGGGACTTCTCTGGAAACACCATATATTTT. The encoded protein is CASSRDFSGNTIYF. The entire variable domain, with the rest obtained from reference TRBV5-6 and TRBJ1-3, is as follows: DAGVTQSPTHLIKTRGQQVTLRCSPKSGHDTVSWYQQALGQGPQFIFQYYEEEERQRGNFPDRFSGHQFPNYSSELNVNALLLGDSALYLCASSRDFSGNTIYFGEGSWLTVV.

The chain couples TRBV5-4 to TRBJ2-5, with TRBD2 matching 9 bases. CDR3 length: 16 amino acids. V was clipped by 3 bases and J by 6 bases; unmatched bases: 12. Per germline, CDR1 SGHNT and CDR2 YYREEE (reference sequence). In DNA, the CDR3 is TGTGCCAGCAGCTCCGCCACACTAGCGGGCTTAAAGACCCAGTACTTC. It codes for CASSSATLAGLKTQYF.

The CDR3 reads CASSMAGVLVGDGYTF. DNA for the CDR3: TGTGCCAGTAGTATGGCGGGGGTCCTGGTCGGAGATGGCTACACCTTC. This chain uses TRBV19 with TRBJ1-2; D is possibly TRBD1 (5 bases). Germline assignment: CDR1 LNHDA and CDR2 SQIVND (reference sequence). The CDR3 runs 16 residues. V was pared by 3 bases and J by 6 bases, with 20 bases between.

The count of this clone is one. This rearrangement joins TRBV5-1 to TRBJ2-1, with D maybe TRBD1 (5 bases). CDR3 size: 16 residues. Per the germline V gene, CDR1 is SGHRS and CDR2 is YFSETQ. The V end was cut by 4 bases, the J end by 0 bases, with 14 bases between. The CDR3 DNA sequence: TGCGCCAGCAGCCCCCAGACAGCTGACTCCTACAATGAGCAGTTCTTC. It specifies CASSPQTADSYNEQFF.

This chain links TRBV19 with TRBJ2-1; 7 nucleotides agree with TRBD1. This CDR3 spans 15 amino acids. Per germline, CDR1 LNHDA and CDR2 SQIVND (reference sequence). With V trimmed by 5 bases and J by 0 bases, 4 bases remained unmatched. The CDR3 region has the DNA TGTGCCAGTAGTGGGGACAGAAGCTCCTACAATGAGCAGTTCTTC. Its translation is CASSGDRSSYNEQFF.

The V gene is TRBV5-3, the J gene TRBJ2-1; 12 bases agree with TRBD2. TRBV5-3 is assigned to the ORF class and has an uncertain function. J was trimmed by 7 bases and V by 4 bases; bases with no gene match: 9. The CDR3 runs 16 residues. This CDR3 reads CARSLPLAGGLNEQFF. The CDR3 bases are TGTGCCAGAAGCCTCCCCCTAGCGGGGGGGCTAAATGAGCAGTTCTTC.

This chain links TRBV27 with TRBJ1-4, with D possibly matching TRBD1 (5 bases). Trimming removed 4 bases from V and 8 bases from J, with 20 bases in between. This CDR3 is built from 16 residues. CDR1 is MNHEY, CDR2 SMNVEV, per germline (reference sequence). The CDR3 here is CASSSRTQGGGEKLFF. For the CDR3, the DNA is TGTGCCAGCAGTTCCAGGACCCAGGGAGGCGGCGAAAAACTGTTTTTT.

This chain joins TRBV7-8 and TRBJ2-1; tentative D call: TRBD1 (7 bases). Germline lookup yields CDR1 SGHVS and CDR2 FQNEAQ. This CDR3 contains 16 residues. Trimming shortened V by 1 base and J by 13 bases, and 23 bases separated the two germline ends. CDR3: CASSLEGGIQGSIQFF. In DNA form, the CDR3 reads TGTGCCAGCAGCTTAGAGGGGGGAATACAGGGGTCCATACAGTTCTTC.